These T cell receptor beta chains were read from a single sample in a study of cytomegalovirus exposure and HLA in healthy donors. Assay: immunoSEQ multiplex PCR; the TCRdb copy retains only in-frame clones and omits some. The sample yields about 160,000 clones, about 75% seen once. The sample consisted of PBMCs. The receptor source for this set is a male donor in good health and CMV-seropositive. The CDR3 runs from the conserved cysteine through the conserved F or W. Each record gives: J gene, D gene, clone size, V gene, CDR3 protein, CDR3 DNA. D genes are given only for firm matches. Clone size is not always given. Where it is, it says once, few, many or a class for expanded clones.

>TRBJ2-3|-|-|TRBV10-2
CASRLWGPADTQYF
TGCGCCAGCCGTTTGTGGGGGCCGGCAGATACGCAGTATTTT
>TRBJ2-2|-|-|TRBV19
CASMGRGETGELFF
TGTGCCAGTATGGGTCGTGGGGAGACCGGGGAGCTGTTTTTT
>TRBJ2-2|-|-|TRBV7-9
CASTILSGATGELFF
TGTGCCAGCACGATCTTGTCCGGAGCCACCGGGGAGCTGTTTTTT
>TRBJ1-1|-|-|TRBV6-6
CASSSDHRGIGTEAFF
TGTGCCAGCAGTTCGGACCACCGGGGGATAGGCACTGAAGCTTTCTTT
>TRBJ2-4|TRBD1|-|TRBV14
CASSQDGTVQYF
TGTGCCAGCAGCCAAGATGGGACAGTTCAGTACTTC
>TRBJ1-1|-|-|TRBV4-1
CASSQEGVTGPPNTEAFF
TGCGCCAGCAGCCAAGAGGGGGTAACAGGGCCTCCGAACACTGAAGCTTTCTTT
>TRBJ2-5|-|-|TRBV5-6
CASSRGSGGETQYF
TGTGCCAGCAGCCGCGGGTCAGGGGGGGAGACCCAGTACTTC
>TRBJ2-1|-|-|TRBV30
CAWSVVGDEQFF
TGTGCCTGGAGTGTAGTAGGGGATGAGCAGTTCTTC
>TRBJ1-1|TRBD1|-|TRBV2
CASSKRDRDLTEAFF
TGTGCCAGCAGTAAACGGGACAGGGACCTCACTGAAGCTTTCTTT
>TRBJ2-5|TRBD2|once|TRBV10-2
CASSALAGGQETQYF
TGCGCCAGCAGTGCGCTAGCGGGGGGACAAGAGACCCAGTACTTC
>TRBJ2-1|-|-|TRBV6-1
CASREGTGRDEQFF
TGTGCCAGCAGGGAGGGGACGGGGAGAGATGAGCAGTTCTTC
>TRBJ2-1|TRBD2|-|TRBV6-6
CASSSSGGRQNEQFF
TGTGCCAGCAGCTCTAGCGGGGGGCGCCAAAATGAGCAGTTCTTC
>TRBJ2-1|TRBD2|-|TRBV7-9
CASSPRTSGGSGNEQFF
TGTGCCAGCAGCCCTCGGACTAGCGGGGGGTCTGGGAATGAGCAGTTCTTC
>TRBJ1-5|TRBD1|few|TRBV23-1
CASSQPQGVGNQPQHF
TGCGCCAGCAGTCAACCCCAGGGGGTTGGCAATCAGCCCCAGCATTTT
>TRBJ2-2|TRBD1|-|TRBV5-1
CASSSPRDRPNTGELFF
TGCGCCAGCAGCTCGCCCCGGGACAGACCTAACACCGGGGAGCTGTTTTTT
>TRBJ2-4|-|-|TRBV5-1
CASSADSFLNIQYF
TGCGCCAGCAGCGCGGACAGCTTCCTAAACATTCAGTACTTC
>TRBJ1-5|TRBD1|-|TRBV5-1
CASSLQGATNQPQHF
TGCGCCAGCAGCTTACAGGGGGCAACCAATCAGCCCCAGCATTTT
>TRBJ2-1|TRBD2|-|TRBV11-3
CASSLVPSGDEQFF
TGTGCCAGCAGCTTAGTCCCAAGCGGGGATGAGCAGTTCTTC
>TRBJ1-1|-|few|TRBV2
CASTSITEAFF
TGTGCCAGCACCAGTATAACTGAAGCTTTCTTT
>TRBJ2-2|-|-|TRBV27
CASSPFGTGELFF
TGTGCCAGCAGTCCTTTCGGCACCGGGGAGCTGTTTTTT
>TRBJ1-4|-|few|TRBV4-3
CASSHHDRLLTNEKLFF
TGCGCCAGCAGCCACCACGACAGACTCTTGACTAATGAAAAACTGTTTTTT
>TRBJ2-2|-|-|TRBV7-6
CASSLGPGSTGELFF
TGTGCCAGCAGCTTAGGGCCGGGATCGACCGGGGAGCTGTTTTTT
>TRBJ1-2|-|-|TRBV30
CAWSDPGSFYGYTF
TGTGCCTGGTCCGACCCCGGGAGTTTCTATGGCTACACCTTC
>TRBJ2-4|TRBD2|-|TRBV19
CASSIPRLTSLTEDIQYF
TGTGCCAGTAGTATTCCACGACTGACTAGCCTAACGGAGGACATTCAGTACTTC
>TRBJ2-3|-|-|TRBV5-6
CASSPQSWALTDTQYF
TGTGCCAGCAGCCCTCAGTCATGGGCCCTCACAGATACGCAGTATTTT